The entry below describes one T cell receptor (beta chain). The antigen remains unidentified. This entry belongs to a study of OX40 agonist ivuxolimab in advanced cancers. Study-wide background: Past anti-PD-1, anti-PD-L1 or anti-CTLA-4 therapy was accepted, and 35% to 45% had received some. Findings and limits, study-wide: Both blood CD4+ and CD8+ T cells showed clonal growth by week 6 at 0.1 to 3.0 mg/kg.

Some clones are missing from TCRdb's copy, which holds only in-frame ones; the method was immunoSEQ multiplex PCR. The sample carries 72,000 or so clones, 85% to 90% recorded once. This CDR3 region has 15 residues. Deletions cut 5 bases from V and 4 bases from J, with 17 bases between. From germline, CDR1 is MNHNS and CDR2 SASEGT. This chain links TRBV6-1 with TRBJ1-1, with D perhaps TRBD1 (5 bases). The specimen was CD4+ or CD8+ T cells sorted from blood, collected in a trial of the OX40 agonist ivuxolimab. The receptor was isolated from an adult with an advanced solid tumor such as melanoma, head and neck, liver or kidney cancer. CDR3 nucleotide sequence: TGTGCCAGCAGTATGCGCAGGGCCACGGGCACTGAAGCTTTCTTT. Its protein product is CASSMRRATGTEAFF.